This is a list of T cell receptor beta chains from one sample in a study of shared clonotypes between healthy human individuals. The table came from immunoSEQ multiplex PCR; TCRdb's copy has only in-frame clones and leaves some out. The profile shows 600,000 to 750,000 clones, about 90% of them singletons. Sequenced: memory CD8+ T cells from PBMCs. Receptor source: a man younger than 30 in good health. Some clones in this sample may be carry-over from other donors' samples. Each CDR3 is given with its conserved first and last residue. A D gene is named only where the DNA matches it firmly.

>TRBJ2-7|-|TRBV19
TGTGCCAGTAGATTCGGCCGGGGGCTTTTGTACGAGCAGTACTTC
CASRFGRGLLYEQYF
>TRBJ2-7|-|TRBV7-6
TGTGCCAGCAGCCCCCGGGCGGGGGCCTCCTACGAGCAGTACTTC
CASSPRAGASYEQYF
>TRBJ1-2|-|TRBV9
TGTGCCAGCAGCGTAGGGATGGTAAGGGATGGCTACACCTTC
CASSVGMVRDGYTF
>TRBJ2-1|-|TRBV28
TGTGCCAGCATCGATGGGGCCAGCTCCTACAATGAGCAGTTCTTC
CASIDGASSYNEQFF
>TRBJ2-5|-|TRBV6-6
TGTGCCAGCAGTTGGACGGGGACCAAAGAGACCCAGTACTTC
CASSWTGTKETQYF
>TRBJ2-3|-|TRBV11-2
TGTGCCAGCAGCCCGGGGCCTTCGAATACGCAGTATTTT
CASSPGPSNTQYF
>TRBJ1-1|TRBD1|TRBV10-3
TGTGCCATCAGTGAGTCTACAGGGGGAATGAACACTGAAGCTTTCTTT
CAISESTGGMNTEAFF
>TRBJ2-7|-|TRBV7-9
TGTGCCAGCAGTGGACAGCCGTACGAGCAGTACTTC
CASSGQPYEQYF
>TRBJ2-7|TRBD1|TRBV11-2
TGTGCCAGCAGCTTAGGAGGGACAGTCTCCTACGAGCAGTACTTC
CASSLGGTVSYEQYF
>TRBJ2-1|-|TRBV7-2
TGTGCCAGCAGCTATAACAGGTTGCCCTACAATGAGCAGTTCTTC
CASSYNRLPYNEQFF